This entry describes one T cell receptor beta chain. The data are from a study of control samples from healthy donors and cancer patients. Method: immunoSEQ multiplex PCR; TCRdb's copy keeps in-frame clones and lacks some. The sample carries fewer than 150,000 clones, around nine tenths recorded once. After removal of 3 bases from V and 1 base from J, the junction contained 8 bases not matched to a gene. Germline assignment: CDR1 LGHNA and CDR2 YSLEER. This CDR3 spans 17 amino acids. Material for sequencing was blood. The TCR originated in a man aged 18 to 35 in good health. J is TRBJ1-1 and V is TRBV4-3; 10 bases are shared with TRBD1. CDR3 in DNA: TGCGCCAGCAGCCATGGCCCCGGGACAGGGGCGAACACTGAAGCTTTCTTT. Translation gives CASSHGPGTGANTEAFF.